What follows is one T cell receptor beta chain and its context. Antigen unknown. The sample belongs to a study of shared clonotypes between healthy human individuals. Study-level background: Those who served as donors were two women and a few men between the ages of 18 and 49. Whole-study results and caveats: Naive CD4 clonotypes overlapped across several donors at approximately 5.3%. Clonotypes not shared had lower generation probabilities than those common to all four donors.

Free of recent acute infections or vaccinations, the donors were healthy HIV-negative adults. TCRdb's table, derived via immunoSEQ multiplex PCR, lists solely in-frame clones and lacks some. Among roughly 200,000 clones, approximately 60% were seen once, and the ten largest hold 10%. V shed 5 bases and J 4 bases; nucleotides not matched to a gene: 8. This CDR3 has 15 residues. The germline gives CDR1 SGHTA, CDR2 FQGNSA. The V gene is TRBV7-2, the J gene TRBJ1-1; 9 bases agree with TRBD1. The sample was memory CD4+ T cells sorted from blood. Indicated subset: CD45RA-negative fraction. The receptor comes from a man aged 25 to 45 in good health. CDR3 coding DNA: TGTGCCAGCAGCCTACAGGGGGCGCGTCCCACTGAAGCTTTCTTT. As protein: CASSLQGARPTEAFF.